A single sample is the source of the 9 T cell receptor beta chains below, sequenced in a study of PD-1 blockade in classical Hodgkin lymphoma. Each patient experienced a relapse that followed autologous stem cell transplantation, and brentuximab vedotin exposure varied. PBMCs were thawed, and CD8+ T cells were then isolated from them by magnetic negative selection. Here immunoSEQ multiplex PCR was the method, and the copy in TCRdb shows in-frame clones only, minus some. The data show around 7,500 clones, just over 85% seen once. Sequencing was performed on CD8+ T cells from blood, taken at baseline. The receptors stem from a human donor with classical Hodgkin lymphoma.

The chain joins TRBV30 to TRBJ2-1; no definite D call. V lost 2 bases and J 4 bases, leaving 9 bases between the germline ends. There are 13 residues in the CDR3. The germline V gene encodes CDR1 GTSNPN and CDR2 SVGIG (reference sequence). The chain's CDR3 is CAWSHTAYNEQFF. The CDR3 bases are TGTGCCTGGAGTCATACGGCGTACAATGAGCAGTTCTTC.

J is TRBJ2-7 and V is TRBV4-1; 12 bases map to TRBD2. Trimming at V came to 3 bases and at J to 1 base, leaving 4 bases not matched to a gene. Germline CDR1 is MGHRA and CDR2 is YSYEKL. The CDR3 sequence is 16 residues long. Here the CDR3 DNA reads TGCGCCAGCAGCCACCTACTAGCGGGAGGTTCCTACGAGCAGTACTTC. Its protein is CASSHLLAGGSYEQYF.

CDR3 amino acids: CARTGEGYTF. DNA of the CDR3: TGCGCCAGGACAGGGGAAGGCTACACCTTC. The chain is built from TRBV23-1 and TRBJ1-2, with 8 bases matching TRBD1. TRBV23-1 is assigned to the ORF class and has an uncertain function. Trimming cost V 9 bases and J 8 bases; bases outside gene matches: 2. This CDR3 contains 10 residues.

V is TRBV14 and J is TRBJ2-7; the match to TRBD2 covers 7 bases. V was pared by 6 bases and J by 2 bases, with 4 bases of the junction left unmatched. Per germline, CDR1 SGHDN and CDR2 FVKESK. This CDR3 is built from 13 residues. CDR3 in DNA: TGTGCCAGCAGGCCCGCGGGGGCCTACGAGCAGTACTTC. Encoded protein: CASRPAGAYEQYF.

In its sample, this clone was seen a few times. The V and J genes are TRBV6-6 and TRBJ1-6, with D hard to call. The CDR3 length is 13 residues. Trimming cost V 7 bases and J 7 bases, with 11 bases left between them. Germline V gives CDR1 MNHNY, CDR2 SVGAGI (reference sequence). CDR3 DNA: TGTGCCAGCATTGAGTTCCTCAATTCACCCCTCCACTTT. Encoded protein: CASIEFLNSPLHF.

The chain carries TRBV5-6 and TRBJ2-7, with TRBD1 matching 7 bases. This CDR3 contains 14 residues. The V segment lost 5 bases and the J segment 0 bases; nucleotides outside the gene matches: 5. Germline CDR1 SGHDT, CDR2 YYEEEE. CDR3 residues: CASRPDRASYEQYF. CDR3 in DNA: TGTGCCAGCAGACCAGACAGGGCCTCCTACGAGCAGTACTTC.

This chain links TRBV28 with TRBJ1-1, with 7 bases that match TRBD1. Germline V gene lookup returns CDR1 MDHEN and CDR2 SYDVKM. The V gene end was trimmed by 6 bases and the J gene end by 2 bases; junction bases not matched to a gene: 6. The CDR3 is made up of 14 amino acids. The CDR3 nucleotides are TGTGCCAGCAGAGAGACAGGGTTAAACACTGAAGCTTTCTTT. It is translated as CASRETGLNTEAFF.

The CDR3: CASSPQTAYQETQYF. Here the CDR3 DNA reads TGTGCCAGCAGCCCACAGACAGCTTACCAAGAGACCCAGTACTTC. This chain links TRBV16 with TRBJ2-5, with D tentatively TRBD1 (5 bases). The CDR3 runs to 15 residues. Trimming stripped 4 bases from V and 0 bases from J, with 12 bases between. From germline, CDR1 is KGHSY and CDR2 FQNENV.

The chain has TRBV21-1 and TRBJ2-7. TRBV21-1 is a pseudogene segment. This CDR3 comprises 16 residues. The CDR3 region has the DNA TGTGCCAGCAGCAAAGGGGACCAACCCTACCGATACGAGCAGTACTTC. Its protein is CASSKGDQPYRYEQYF.